This T cell receptor beta chain appears in the sequencing data of a study of cytomegalovirus exposure and HLA in healthy donors. Separate from the approximately 670-subject first cohort was the roughly 120-subject validation cohort, to which the donors belonged. Repertoires were generated with immunoSEQ multiplex PCR, while TCRdb's copy carries only in-frame clones and drops some. The data show 160,000 or so clones, roughly 86% seen once. Notes on the study in general: Usually a TCR sequence was rare, but some public TCRs were found in many donors. Subsequent analysis found a tendency for first-cohort TCR clusters to co-occur within the approximately 130 validation repertoires. Accounts indicate the classifier identified cytomegalovirus status with strong specificity and sensitivity.

Of note for this clone: No antigen is known for it.

The V and J ends lost 3 bases and 5 bases respectively, with 8 bases between them. The CDR3 has 14 residues. CDR1 and CDR2 from the germline V gene are LNHDA and SQIVND (reference sequence). Sequencing used PBMCs. This TCR was recovered from a man aged 18 to 29 in good health and CMV-seropositive. The chain has TRBV19 and TRBJ1-6; tentatively, D is TRBD1 (5 bases). The CDR3 loop is CASSMRQNNSPLHF. CDR3 DNA: TGTGCCAGTAGTATGAGACAGAATAATTCACCCCTCCACTTT.